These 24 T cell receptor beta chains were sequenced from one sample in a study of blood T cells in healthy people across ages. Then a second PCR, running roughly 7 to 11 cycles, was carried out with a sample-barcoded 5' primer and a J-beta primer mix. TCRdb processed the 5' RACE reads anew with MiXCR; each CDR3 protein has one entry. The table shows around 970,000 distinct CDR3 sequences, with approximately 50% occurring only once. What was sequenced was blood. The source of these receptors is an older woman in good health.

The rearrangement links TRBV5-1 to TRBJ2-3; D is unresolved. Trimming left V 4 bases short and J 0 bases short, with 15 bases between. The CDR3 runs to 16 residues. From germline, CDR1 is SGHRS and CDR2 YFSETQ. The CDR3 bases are TGCGCCAGCAGCCTAGATAGGCGGAGCAGCACAGATACGCAGTATTTT. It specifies CASSLDRRSSTDTQYF. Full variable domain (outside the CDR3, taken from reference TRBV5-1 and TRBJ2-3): KAGVTQTPRYLIKTRGQQVTLSCSPISGHRSVSWYQQTPGQGLQFLFEYFSETQRNKGNFPGRFSGRQFSNSRSEMNVSTLELGDSALYLCASSLDRRSSTDTQYFGPGTRLTVL.

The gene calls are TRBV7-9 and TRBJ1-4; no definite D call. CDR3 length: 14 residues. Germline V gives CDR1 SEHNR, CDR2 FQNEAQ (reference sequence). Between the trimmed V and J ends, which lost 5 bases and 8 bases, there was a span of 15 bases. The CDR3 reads CASSIRFSSEKLFF. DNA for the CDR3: TGTGCCAGCAGCATACGGTTCAGTTCGGAAAAACTGTTTTTT.

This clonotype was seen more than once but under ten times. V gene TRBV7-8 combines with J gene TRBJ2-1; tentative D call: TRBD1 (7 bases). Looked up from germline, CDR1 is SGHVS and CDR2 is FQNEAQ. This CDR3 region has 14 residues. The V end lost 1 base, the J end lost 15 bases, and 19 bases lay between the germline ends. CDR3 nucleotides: TGTGCCAGCAGCTTAGTCTCCCAGACAGGGAGGTCGTTCTTC. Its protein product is CASSLVSQTGRSFF.

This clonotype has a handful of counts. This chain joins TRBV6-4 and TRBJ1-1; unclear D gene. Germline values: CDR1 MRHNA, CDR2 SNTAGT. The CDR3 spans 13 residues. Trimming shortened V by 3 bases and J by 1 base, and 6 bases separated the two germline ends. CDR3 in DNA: TGTGCCAGCAGTGAGATGTCGAACACTGAAGCTTTCTTT. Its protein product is CASSEMSNTEAFF.

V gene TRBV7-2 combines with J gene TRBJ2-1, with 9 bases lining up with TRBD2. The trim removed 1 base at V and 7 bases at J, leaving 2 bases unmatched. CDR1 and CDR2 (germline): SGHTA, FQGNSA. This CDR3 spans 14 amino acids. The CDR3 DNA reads TGTGCCAGCAGCTTAGTAGCGGGAGTGAATGAGCAGTTCTTC. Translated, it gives CASSLVAGVNEQFF.

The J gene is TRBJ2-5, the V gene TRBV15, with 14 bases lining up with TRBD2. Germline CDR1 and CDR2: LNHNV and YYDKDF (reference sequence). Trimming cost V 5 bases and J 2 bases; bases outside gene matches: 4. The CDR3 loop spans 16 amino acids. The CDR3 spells CATSLGLAGGQETQYF. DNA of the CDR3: TGTGCCACCAGCCTTGGACTAGCGGGAGGACAAGAGACCCAGTACTTC.

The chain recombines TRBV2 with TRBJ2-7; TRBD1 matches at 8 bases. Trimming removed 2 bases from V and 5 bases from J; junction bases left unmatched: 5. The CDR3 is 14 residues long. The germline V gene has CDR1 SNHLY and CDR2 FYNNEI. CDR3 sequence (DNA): TGTGCCAGCAGTGAAAAGACAGGGGTCAACGAGCAGTACTTC. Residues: CASSEKTGVNEQYF.

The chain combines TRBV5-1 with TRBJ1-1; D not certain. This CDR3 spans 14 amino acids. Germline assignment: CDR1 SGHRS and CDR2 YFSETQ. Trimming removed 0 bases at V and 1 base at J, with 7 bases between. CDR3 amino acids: CASSLEAANTEAFF. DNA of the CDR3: TGCGCCAGCAGCTTGGAGGCCGCGAACACTGAAGCTTTCTTT.

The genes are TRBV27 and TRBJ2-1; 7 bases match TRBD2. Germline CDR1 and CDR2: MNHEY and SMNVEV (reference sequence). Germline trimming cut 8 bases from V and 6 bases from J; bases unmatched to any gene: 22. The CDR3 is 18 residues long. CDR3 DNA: TGTGCCAGCCGTCAAGCCCTATGGAGTAGCGGACTAGGCAATGAGCAGTTCTTC. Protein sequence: CASRQALWSSGLGNEQFF.

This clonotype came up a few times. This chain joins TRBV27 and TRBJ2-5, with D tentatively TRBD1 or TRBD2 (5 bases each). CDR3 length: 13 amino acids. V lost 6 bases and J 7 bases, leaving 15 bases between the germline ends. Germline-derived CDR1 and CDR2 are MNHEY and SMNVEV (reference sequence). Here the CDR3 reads CASSPTGAGTQYF. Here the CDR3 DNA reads TGTGCCAGCAGCCCTACCGGGGCCGGGACCCAGTACTTC.

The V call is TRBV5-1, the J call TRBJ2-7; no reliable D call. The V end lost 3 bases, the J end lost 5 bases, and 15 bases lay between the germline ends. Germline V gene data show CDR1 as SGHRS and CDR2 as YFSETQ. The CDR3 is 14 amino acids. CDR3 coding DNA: TGCGCCAGCAGCTGGACCGCTAGTCAGAACGAGCAGTACTTC. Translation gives CASSWTASQNEQYF.

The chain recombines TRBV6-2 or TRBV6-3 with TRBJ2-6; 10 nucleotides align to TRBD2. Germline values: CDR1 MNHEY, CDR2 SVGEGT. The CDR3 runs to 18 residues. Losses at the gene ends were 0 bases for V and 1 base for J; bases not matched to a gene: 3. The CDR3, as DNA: TGTGCCAGCAGTTACTCTCCTAGCGGGAGATCTGGGGCCAACGTCCTGACTTTC. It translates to CASSYSPSGRSGANVLTF.

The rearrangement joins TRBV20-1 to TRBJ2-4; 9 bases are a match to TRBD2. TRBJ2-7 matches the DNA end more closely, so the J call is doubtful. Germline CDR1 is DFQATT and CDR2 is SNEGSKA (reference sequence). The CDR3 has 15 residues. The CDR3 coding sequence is TGCAGTGCTAGAGATCCGGCGGGAGGGGCCTACGAGCAGTACTTC. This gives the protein CSARDPAGGAYEQYF.

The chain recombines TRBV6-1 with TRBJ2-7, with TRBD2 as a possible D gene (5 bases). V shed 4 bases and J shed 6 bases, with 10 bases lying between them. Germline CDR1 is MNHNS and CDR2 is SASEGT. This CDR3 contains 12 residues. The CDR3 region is CASSVSAAEQYF. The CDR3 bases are TGTGCCAGCAGTGTTTCAGCGGCCGAGCAGTACTTC.

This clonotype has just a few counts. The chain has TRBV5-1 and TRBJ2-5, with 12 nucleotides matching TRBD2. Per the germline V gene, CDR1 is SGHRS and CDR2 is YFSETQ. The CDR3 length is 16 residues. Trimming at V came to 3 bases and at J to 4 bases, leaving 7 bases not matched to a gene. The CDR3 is CASSSWTSGITETQYF. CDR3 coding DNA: TGCGCCAGCAGCTCATGGACTAGCGGGATAACAGAGACCCAGTACTTC.

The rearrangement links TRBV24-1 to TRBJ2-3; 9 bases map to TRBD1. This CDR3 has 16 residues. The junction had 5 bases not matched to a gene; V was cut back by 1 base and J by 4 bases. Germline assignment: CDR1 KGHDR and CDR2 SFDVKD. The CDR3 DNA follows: TGTGCCACCAGTGATTTACCGGGACAGGGAGCAGATACGCAGTATTTT. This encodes CATSDLPGQGADTQYF.

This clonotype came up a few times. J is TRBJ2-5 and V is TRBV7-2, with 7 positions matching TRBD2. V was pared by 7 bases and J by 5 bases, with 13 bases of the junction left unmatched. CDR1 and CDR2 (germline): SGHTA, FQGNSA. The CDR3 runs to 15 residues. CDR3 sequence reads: CASTWAMGGSETQYF. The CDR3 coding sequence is TGTGCCAGCACCTGGGCGATGGGGGGGTCGGAGACCCAGTACTTC.

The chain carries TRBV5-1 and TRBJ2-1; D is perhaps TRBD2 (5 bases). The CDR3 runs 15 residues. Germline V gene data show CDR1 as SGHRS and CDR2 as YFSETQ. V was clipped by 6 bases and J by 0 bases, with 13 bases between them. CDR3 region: CASTWRASSYNEQFF. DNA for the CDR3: TGCGCCAGCACTTGGCGGGCGAGCTCCTACAATGAGCAGTTCTTC. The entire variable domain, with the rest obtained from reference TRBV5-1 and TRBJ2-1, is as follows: KAGVTQTPRYLIKTRGQQVTLSCSPISGHRSVSWYQQTPGQGLQFLFEYFSETQRNKGNFPGRFSGRQFSNSRSEMNVSTLELGDSALYLCASTWRASSYNEQFFGPGTRLTVL.

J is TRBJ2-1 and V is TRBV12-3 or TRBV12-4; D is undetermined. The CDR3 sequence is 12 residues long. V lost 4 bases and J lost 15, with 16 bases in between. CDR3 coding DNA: TGTGCCAGCAGTTCAAGCTCCGTCAATCCGTTCTTC. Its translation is CASSSSSVNPFF.

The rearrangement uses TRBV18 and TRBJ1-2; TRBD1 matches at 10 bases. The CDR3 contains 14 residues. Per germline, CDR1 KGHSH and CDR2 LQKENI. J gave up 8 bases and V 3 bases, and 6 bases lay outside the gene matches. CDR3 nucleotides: TGTGCCAGCTCACCGGGACAGGGGCCGGAAGGCTACACCTTC. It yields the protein CASSPGQGPEGYTF. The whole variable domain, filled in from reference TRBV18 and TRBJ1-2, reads NAGVMQNPRHLVRRRGQEARLRCSPMKGHSHVYWYRQLPEEGLKFMVYLQKENIIDESGMPKERFSAEFPKEGPSILRIQQVVRGDSAAYFCASSPGQGPEGYTFGSGTRLTVV.

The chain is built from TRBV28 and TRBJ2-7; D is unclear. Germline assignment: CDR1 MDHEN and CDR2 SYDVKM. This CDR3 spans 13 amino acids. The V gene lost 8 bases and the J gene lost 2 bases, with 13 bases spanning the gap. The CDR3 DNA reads TGTGCCAGCGCCTGGAATATCCCCTACGAGCAGTACTTC. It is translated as CASAWNIPYEQYF.

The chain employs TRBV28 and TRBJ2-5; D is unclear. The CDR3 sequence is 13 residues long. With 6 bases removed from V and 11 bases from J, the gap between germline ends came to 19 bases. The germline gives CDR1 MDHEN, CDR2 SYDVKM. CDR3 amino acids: CASSPPDLAEQYF. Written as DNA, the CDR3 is TGTGCCAGCAGCCCACCGGACCTTGCGGAGCAGTACTTC. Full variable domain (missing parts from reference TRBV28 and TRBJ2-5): DVKVTQSSRYLVKRTGEKVFLECVQDMDHENMFWYRQDPGLGLRLIYFSYDVKMKEKGDIPEGYSVSREKKERFSLILESASTNQTSMYLCASSPPDLAEQYFGPGTRLLVL.

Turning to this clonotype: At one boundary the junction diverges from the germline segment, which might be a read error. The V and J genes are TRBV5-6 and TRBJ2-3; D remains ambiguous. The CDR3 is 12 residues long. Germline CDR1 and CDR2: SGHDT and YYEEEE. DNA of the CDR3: TGTGCCAGCAGCTTCGAAACGGATACGCGGTATTTT. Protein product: CASSFETDTRYF.

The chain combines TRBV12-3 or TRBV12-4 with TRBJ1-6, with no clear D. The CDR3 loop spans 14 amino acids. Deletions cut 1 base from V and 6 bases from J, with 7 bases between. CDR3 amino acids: CASSLVSANSPLHF. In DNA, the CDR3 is TGTGCCAGCAGTTTAGTCTCAGCTAATTCACCCCTCCACTTT.